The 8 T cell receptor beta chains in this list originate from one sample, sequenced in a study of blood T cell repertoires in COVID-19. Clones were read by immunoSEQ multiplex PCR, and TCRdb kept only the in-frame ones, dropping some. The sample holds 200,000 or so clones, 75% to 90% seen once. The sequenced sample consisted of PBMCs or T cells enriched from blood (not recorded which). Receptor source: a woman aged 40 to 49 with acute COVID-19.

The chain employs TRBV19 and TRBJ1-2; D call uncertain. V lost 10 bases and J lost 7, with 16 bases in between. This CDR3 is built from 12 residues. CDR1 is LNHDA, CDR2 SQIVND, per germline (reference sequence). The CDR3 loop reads CATIGLRGGYTF. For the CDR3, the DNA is TGTGCCACAATAGGGTTGCGGGGTGGCTACACCTTC.

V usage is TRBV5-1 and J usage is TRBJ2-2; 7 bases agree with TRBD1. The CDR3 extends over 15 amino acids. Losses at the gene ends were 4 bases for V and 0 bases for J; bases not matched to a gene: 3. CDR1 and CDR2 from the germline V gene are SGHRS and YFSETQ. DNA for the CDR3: TGCGCCAGCAGCGCCGGGACAGCGAACACCGGGGAGCTGTTTTTT. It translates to CASSAGTANTGELFF.

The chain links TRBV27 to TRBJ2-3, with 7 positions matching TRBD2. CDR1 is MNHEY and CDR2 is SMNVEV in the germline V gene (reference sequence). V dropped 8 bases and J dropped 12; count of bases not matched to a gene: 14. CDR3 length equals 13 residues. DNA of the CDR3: TGTGCCAGCGCATTTTACCGGGACTACCCTCAGTATTTT. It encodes CASAFYRDYPQYF.

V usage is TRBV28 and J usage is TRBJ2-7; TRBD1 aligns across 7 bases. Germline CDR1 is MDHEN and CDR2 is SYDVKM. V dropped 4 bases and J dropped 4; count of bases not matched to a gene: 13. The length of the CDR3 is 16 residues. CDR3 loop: CASSSPSTGSLYEQYF. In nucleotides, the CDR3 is TGTGCCAGCAGTTCACCTTCGACAGGGTCCCTTTACGAGCAGTACTTC.

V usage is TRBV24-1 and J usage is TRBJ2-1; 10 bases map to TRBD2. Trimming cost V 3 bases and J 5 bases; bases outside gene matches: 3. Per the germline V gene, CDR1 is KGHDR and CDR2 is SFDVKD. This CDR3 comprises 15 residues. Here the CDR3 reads CATSDPTSGHNEQFF. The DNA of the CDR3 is TGTGCCACCAGTGATCCGACTAGCGGGCACAATGAGCAGTTCTTC.

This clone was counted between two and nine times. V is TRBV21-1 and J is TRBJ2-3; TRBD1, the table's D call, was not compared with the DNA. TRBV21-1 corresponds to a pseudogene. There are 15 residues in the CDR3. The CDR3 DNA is TGTGCCAGCAGCTCATCGGGACAGGGCGCAGATACGCAGTATTTT. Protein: CASSSSGQGADTQYF.

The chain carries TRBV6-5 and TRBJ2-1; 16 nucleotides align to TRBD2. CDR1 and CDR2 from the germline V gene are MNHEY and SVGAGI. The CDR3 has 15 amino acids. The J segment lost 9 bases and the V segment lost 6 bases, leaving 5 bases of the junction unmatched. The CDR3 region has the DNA TGTGCCAGCAGGGGACTAGCGGGGGGGCCCGGTGAGCAGTTCTTC. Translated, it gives CASRGLAGGPGEQFF.

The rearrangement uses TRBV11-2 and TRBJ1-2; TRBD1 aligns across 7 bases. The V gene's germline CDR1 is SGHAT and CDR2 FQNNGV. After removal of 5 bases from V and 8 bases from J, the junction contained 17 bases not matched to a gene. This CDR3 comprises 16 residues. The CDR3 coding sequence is TGTGCCAGCAGCCAACTGAGGGGGCGACGAGGGGAGGGCTACACCTTC. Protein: CASSQLRGRRGEGYTF. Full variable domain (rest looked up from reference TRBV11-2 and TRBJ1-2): EAGVAQSPRYKIIEKRQSVAFWCNPISGHATLYWYQQILGQGPKLLIQFQNNGVVDDSQLPKDRFSAERLKGVDSTLKIQPAKLEDSAVYLCASSQLRGRRGEGYTFGSGTRLTVV.